Presented here are 9 T cell receptor beta chains from one specimen sequenced in a study of EBV T-cell therapy then PD-1 blockade in nasopharyngeal carcinoma. These TCRs are of unknown antigen specificity. Clones were sequenced by immunoSEQ multiplex PCR, and TCRdb holds only the in-frame ones, with some missing. Seen here are some 17,000 clones, 65% to 85% observed once, and the top ten hold about 32%. Treatment given: AdE1-LMPpoly-expanded autologous EBV-specific T-cell therapy followed by anti-PD-1 nivolumab. The specimen comprised CD8+ T cells from blood, sampled at day 0 from a patient whose treatment included autologous EBV-specific T cells and nivolumab. These receptors came from a man in his forties with nasopharyngeal carcinoma.

The V gene is TRBV6-2 or TRBV6-3, the J gene TRBJ2-7; no definite D call. Germline V gene lookup returns CDR1 MNHEY and CDR2 SVGEGT. V lost 4 bases and J lost 0, with 10 bases in between. The CDR3 contains 14 residues. CDR3 in DNA: TGTGCCAGCAGTTTTACCCAGAGCTCCTACGAGCAGTACTTC. It translates to CASSFTQSSYEQYF.

The chain employs TRBV7-9 and TRBJ1-1, with D perhaps matching TRBD1 (6 bases). The V end lost 4 bases, the J end lost 11 bases, and 14 bases lay between the germline ends. Germline-derived CDR1 and CDR2 are SEHNR and FQNEAQ (reference sequence). The CDR3 contains 12 residues. The CDR3 protein is CASSSTGLDAFF. DNA for the CDR3: TGTGCCAGCAGCTCAACAGGGCTGGACGCTTTCTTT.

J is TRBJ2-3 and V is TRBV18; D call uncertain. CDR3 length: 12 amino acids. V shed 0 bases and J shed 6 bases, with 4 bases lying between them. Per the germline V gene, CDR1 is KGHSH and CDR2 is LQKENI. CDR3 protein: CASSPPMDTQYF. The CDR3, as DNA: TGTGCCAGCTCACCACCGATGGATACGCAGTATTTT.

The V call is TRBV2, the J call TRBJ1-5; D perhaps matches TRBD1 (6 bases). The germline V and J ends were trimmed by 2 bases and 1 base, with 9 bases remaining between them. Germline CDR1 SNHLY, CDR2 FYNNEI. The CDR3 has 15 residues. The CDR3 here is CASSEPGASNQPQHF. The CDR3 DNA reads as TGTGCCAGCAGTGAACCAGGGGCGAGCAATCAGCCCCAGCATTTT.

The gene calls are TRBV15 and TRBJ2-2, with 9 bases matching TRBD1. Germline V gene lookup returns CDR1 LNHNV and CDR2 YYDKDF (reference sequence). The CDR3 covers 17 residues. After removal of 5 bases from V and 4 bases from J, the junction contained 11 bases not matched to a gene. Here the CDR3 DNA reads TGTGCCACCAGCGGGACCCCCGGGACAGGGATCACCGGGGAGCTGTTTTTT. It specifies CATSGTPGTGITGELFF.

This chain connects TRBV11-3 to TRBJ1-5, with 7 positions matching TRBD1. Trimming cost V 5 bases and J 2 bases; bases outside gene matches: 18. The CDR3 covers 19 residues. CDR1 and CDR2 from the germline V gene are SGHNT and YENEEA. The CDR3 region has the DNA TGTGCCAGCAGCCCGTGTCACTCGGGACAGCTGAACCGCAATCAGCCCCAGCATTTT. Amino acid sequence: CASSPCHSGQLNRNQPQHF.

The V gene is TRBV6-2 or TRBV6-3, the J gene TRBJ1-6; D may be TRBD1 (5 bases). V lost 4 bases and J lost 8, with 12 bases in between. There are 14 residues in the CDR3. CDR1 is MNHEY, CDR2 SVGEGT, per germline. The CDR3 region is CASSWGTWDSPLHF. In nucleotides, the CDR3 is TGTGCCAGCAGTTGGGGGACGTGGGATTCACCCCTCCACTTT.

The V and J genes are TRBV9 and TRBJ2-7; 7 nucleotides agree with TRBD2. CDR1 is SGDLS, CDR2 YYNGEE, per germline. With V trimmed by 4 bases and J by 2 bases, 9 bases remained unmatched. The CDR3 spans 15 residues. The CDR3 nucleotides read TGTGCCAGCAGCTCTGGGGGAGGGTTCGCCTACGAGCAGTACTTC. This codes for CASSSGGGFAYEQYF.

V usage is TRBV24-1 and J usage is TRBJ2-7; D unclear. Germline V CDR1 and CDR2: KGHDR, SFDVKD. The CDR3 covers 13 residues. The V end was cut by 4 bases, the J end by 3 bases, with 9 bases between. CDR3 sequence: CATSEFDNYEQYF. In DNA, the CDR3 is TGTGCCACCAGTGAATTCGACAACTACGAGCAGTACTTC.